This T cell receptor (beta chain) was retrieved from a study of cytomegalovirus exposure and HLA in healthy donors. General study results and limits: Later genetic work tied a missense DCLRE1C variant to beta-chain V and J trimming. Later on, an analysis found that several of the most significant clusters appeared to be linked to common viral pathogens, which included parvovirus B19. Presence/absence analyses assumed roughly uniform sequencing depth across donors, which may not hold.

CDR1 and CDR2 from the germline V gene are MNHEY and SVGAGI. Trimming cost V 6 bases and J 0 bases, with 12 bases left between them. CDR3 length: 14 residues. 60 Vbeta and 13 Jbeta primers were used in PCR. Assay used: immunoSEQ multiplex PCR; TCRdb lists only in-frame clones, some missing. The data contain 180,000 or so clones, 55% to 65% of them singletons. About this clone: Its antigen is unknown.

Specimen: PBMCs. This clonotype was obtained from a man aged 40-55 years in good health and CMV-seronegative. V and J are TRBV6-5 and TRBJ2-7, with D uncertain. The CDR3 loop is CASRYNTFSYEQYF. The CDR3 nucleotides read TGTGCCAGCAGATACAACACGTTCTCCTACGAGCAGTACTTC.